The clone carrying this TCR beta chain was seen a few times. This record comes from a study of T cells after yellow fever vaccination. Findings and limits, study-wide: Clonotypes appearing in both CD4 and CD8 compartments existed, and their share was small.

TCRdb redid the calling of the 5' RACE reads with MiXCR, one entry per CDR3 protein. The sample yields over 85,000 distinct CDR3 sequences, approximately 9% seen once. The CDR3 consists of 11 residues. Trimming left V 9 bases short and J 3 bases short, with 7 bases between. This rearrangement joins TRBV12-3 or TRBV12-4 to TRBJ2-3; no definite D call. The clonotype originates from a man aged 18 to 29 who received the YFV17D yellow fever vaccine. The sequenced sample was CD8+ T cells not binding an NS4B(214-222) dextramer, sorted from PBMCs, obtained around 16 days after the first yellow fever vaccination. The CDR3 spells CASGKTDTQYF. CDR3 nucleotides: TGTGCCAGTGGGAAAACAGATACGCAGTATTTT.